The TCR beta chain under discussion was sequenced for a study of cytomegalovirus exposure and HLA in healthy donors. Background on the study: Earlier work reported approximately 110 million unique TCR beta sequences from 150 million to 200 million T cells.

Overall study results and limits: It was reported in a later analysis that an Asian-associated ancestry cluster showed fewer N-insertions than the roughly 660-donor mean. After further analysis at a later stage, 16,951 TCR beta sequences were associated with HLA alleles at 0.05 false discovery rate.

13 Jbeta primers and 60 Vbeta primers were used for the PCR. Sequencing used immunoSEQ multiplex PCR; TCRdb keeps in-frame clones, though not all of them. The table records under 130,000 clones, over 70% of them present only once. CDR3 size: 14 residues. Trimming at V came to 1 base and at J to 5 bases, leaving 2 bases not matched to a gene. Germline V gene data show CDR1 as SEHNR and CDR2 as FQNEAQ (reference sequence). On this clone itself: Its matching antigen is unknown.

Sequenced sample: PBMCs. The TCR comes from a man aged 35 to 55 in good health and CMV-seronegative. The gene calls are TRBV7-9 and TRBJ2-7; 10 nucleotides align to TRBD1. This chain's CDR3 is CASSLGQGADEQYF. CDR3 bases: TGTGCCAGCAGCTTAGGACAGGGGGCCGACGAGCAGTACTTC.